This TCR beta chain stems from a study of CXCR3-negative and CXCR3-positive naive CD8 T cells. The libraries of TRB cDNA were prepared using 5' RACE with UMI labels. TCRdb re-called the 5' RACE reads; every CDR3 protein appears as one record, without DNA. This table lists tens of thousands of distinct CDR3 sequences. This clonotype was obtained from a human donor in good health. Some clones in this sample may be carry-over from other donors' samples. Sequencing was done on a sample of memory CD8+ T cells from blood.

This chain's CDR3 is CATSRDTTLQETQYF. The chain carries TRBV15 and TRBJ2-5. The V gene's germline CDR1 is LNHNV and CDR2 YYDKDF (reference sequence). The CDR3 consists of 15 residues.